This T cell receptor (beta chain) was retrieved from a study of control samples from healthy donors and cancer patients. The data were produced by immunoSEQ multiplex PCR, yet TCRdb's version contains in-frame clones alone and is incomplete. The repertoire holds about 80,000 clones, with 84% as singletons. Trimming at V came to 0 bases and at J to 1 base, leaving 17 bases not matched to a gene. Looked up from germline, CDR1 is MGHRA and CDR2 is YSYEKL. This CDR3 region has 22 residues. The source of this sequence is a man aged 55-75 years with head and neck cancer. The sequencing sample was made of PBMCs. The chain joins TRBV4-1 to TRBJ2-6; 8 bases fit TRBD1. As DNA, the CDR3 is TGCGCCAGCAGCCAAGATCCCTGGACAGGGAGTGTGGGAGTATCTGGGGCCAACGTCCTGACTTTC. Its protein product is CASSQDPWTGSVGVSGANVLTF.